The rows below give T cell receptor beta chains drawn from one sample of a study of CD8 T cells in ankylosing spondylitis. TCRdb re-analysed the 5' RACE reads in MiXCR, keeping a single row per CDR3 protein. The sample consists of more than 150,000 distinct CDR3 sequences, roughly 11% of them appearing once. The sequenced sample consisted of blood, either unsorted or a sorted T cell fraction (not recorded which). These TCRs come from a male donor with ankylosing spondylitis or in good health (not recorded which). Both conserved end residues are part of each CDR3. A D gene is named only where the DNA matches it firmly. Rows may omit the clone size; those that give it use once, few, many or a size class.

TRBJ2-7,NA,many,TRBV20-1,CSASPNDRYEQYF,TGCAGTGCAAGCCCCAATGACCGCTACGAGCAGTACTTC
TRBJ2-7,NA,NA,TRBV7-2,CASGGPAGNEQYF,TGTGCCAGCGGGGGCCCCGCGGGGAACGAGCAGTACTTC
TRBJ2-7,TRBD2,few,TRBV11-1,CASSPGLAGGSSSYEQYF,TGTGCCAGCAGTCCGGGACTAGCGGGGGGATCCAGCTCCTACGAGCAGTACTTC
TRBJ2-3,NA,few,TRBV5-1,CASSLALAYSTDTQYF,TGCGCCAGCAGCTTGGCTCTAGCGTATAGCACAGATACGCAGTATTTT
TRBJ1-2,TRBD1,many,TRBV3-1,CASSPRGQRGSGYTF,TGTGCCAGCAGCCCCAGGGGACAGAGGGGTTCTGGCTACACCTTC
TRBJ1-6,NA,many,TRBV27,CASSSNVIMNSPLHF,TGTGCCAGCAGTTCCAACGTAATTATGAATTCACCCCTCCACTTT
TRBJ2-3,NA,many,TRBV29-1,CSVELGAGTDTQYF,TGCAGCGTCGAACTAGGAGCAGGCACAGATACGCAGTATTTT
TRBJ2-4,TRBD1,NA,TRBV7-8,CASSPDRELAKNIQYF,TGTGCCAGCAGCCCCGACAGGGAACTAGCCAAAAACATTCAGTACTTC
TRBJ1-1,NA,many,TRBV3-1,CASSQVGGNTEAFF,TGTGCCAGCAGCCAAGTGGGGGGTAACACTGAAGCTTTCTTT
TRBJ2-2,NA,NA,TRBV2,CASKRQNTGELFF,TGTGCCAGCAAGAGGCAGAACACCGGGGAGCTGTTTTTT
TRBJ2-1,NA,many,TRBV20-1,CSARDVLYNEQFF,TGCAGTGCTAGAGATGTGCTATACAATGAGCAGTTCTTC
TRBJ2-7,TRBD1,many,TRBV12-3/TRBV12-4,CASRPGTGLSYEQYF,TGTGCCAGCAGGCCCGGGACAGGGCTCTCCTACGAGCAGTACTTC
TRBJ1-4,TRBD1,many,TRBV20-1,CSARDMLGQWGEKLFF,TGCAGTGCTAGAGATATGCTGGGACAGTGGGGTGAAAAACTGTTTTTT
TRBJ2-3,TRBD2,many,TRBV20-1,CSAARTSGSTDTQYF,TGCAGTGCTGCCCGGACTAGCGGGTCCACAGATACGCAGTATTTT
TRBJ2-2,NA,NA,TRBV11-2,CASSLEGPFVPNTGELFF,TGTGCCAGCAGCTTAGAGGGCCCTTTCGTCCCGAACACCGGGGAGCTGTTTTTT
TRBJ2-5,NA,NA,TRBV5-1,CASSFQGDPRETQYF,TGCGCCAGCAGCTTCCAGGGAGATCCTAGAGAGACCCAGTACTTC
TRBJ1-2,NA,many,TRBV3-1,CASSQRVANYGYTF,TGTGCCAGCAGCCAAAGAGTAGCTAACTATGGCTACACCTTC
TRBJ1-1,NA,NA,TRBV5-1,CASSASGGNTAAFF,TGCGCCAGCAGCGCCTCAGGAGGGAACACTGCAGCTTTCTTT
TRBJ2-3,NA,many,TRBV24-1,CATSDAGTRDTDTQYF,TGTGCCACCAGTGATGCAGGGACCCGAGACACAGATACGCAGTATTTT
TRBJ1-2,NA,NA,TRBV21-1,CASSKSVGILSGYTF,TGTGCCAGCAGCAAATCGGTCGGGATTCTTTCGGGCTACACCTTC
TRBJ2-7,TRBD1,many,TRBV28,CASSLSTGQGPYEQYF,TGTGCCAGCAGTTTATCAACGGGACAGGGGCCGTACGAGCAGTACTTC
TRBJ2-5,NA,NA,TRBV20-1,CSARPETYQETQYF,TGCAGTGCTAGACCCGAAACGTACCAAGAGACCCAGTACTTC
TRBJ1-5,NA,NA,TRBV3-1,CASSQASGNQPQHF,TGTGCCAGCAGCCAAGCGTCCGGGAATCAGCCCCAGCATTTT
TRBJ2-3,NA,NA,TRBV20-1,CSAPLIATTDTQYF,TGCAGTGCCCCCCTCATAGCGACCACAGATACGCAGTATTTT
TRBJ2-1,TRBD2,many,TRBV12-3/TRBV12-4,CASWTSGSGNEQFF,TGTGCCAGCTGGACTAGCGGGAGTGGCAATGAGCAGTTCTTC
TRBJ2-3,NA,many,TRBV28,CASSLSSGLGSIGDTQYF,TGTGCCAGCAGTTTATCATCCGGACTCGGATCGATCGGGGATACGCAGTATTTT
TRBJ2-5,NA,many,TRBV12-3/TRBV12-4,CASLSGSQETQYF,TGTGCCAGCCTTAGCGGTTCCCAAGAGACCCAGTACTTC
TRBJ1-1,NA,many,TRBV5-1,CASSLSNTEAFF,TGCGCCAGCAGCTTGTCGAACACTGAAGCTTTCTTT
TRBJ2-5,NA,NA,TRBV7-9,CASSFGSADQYF,TGTGCCAGCAGCTTCGGATCAGCGGACCAGTACTTC
TRBJ2-1,TRBD2,many,TRBV5-1,CASSLASGVYEQFF,TGCGCCAGCAGCTTGGCTAGCGGGGTCTATGAGCAGTTCTTC
TRBJ1-1,NA,NA,TRBV12-3/TRBV12-4,CASSQGGGRRGAFF,TGTGCCAGCAGCCAAGGCGGGGGGCGGAGGGGAGCTTTCTTT
TRBJ2-5,NA,NA,TRBV10-3,CAISEGREETQYF,TGTGCCATCAGTGAGGGCAGGGAAGAGACCCAGTACTTC
TRBJ2-2,NA,few,TRBV7-8,CASSPRERNTGELFF,TGTGCCAGCAGCCCCCGGGAAAGAAACACCGGGGAGCTGTTTTTT
TRBJ1-2,NA,NA,TRBV20-1,CSAPRRPMRGGYGYTF,TGCAGTGCCCCACGGCGGCCTATGAGGGGAGGATATGGCTACACCTTC
TRBJ2-3,NA,many,TRBV20-1,CSASSSHSSTDTQYF,TGCAGTGCTAGTAGCAGCCACTCTAGCACAGATACGCAGTATTTT
TRBJ2-7,NA,many,TRBV19,CASSIDRRPYEQYF,TGTGCCAGTAGTATAGATCGTAGACCCTACGAGCAGTACTTC
TRBJ1-2,TRBD1,few,TRBV12-3/TRBV12-4,CASRLGGSGGYTF,TGTGCCAGCAGGCTAGGGGGCTCAGGTGGCTACACCTTC
TRBJ2-3,NA,many,TRBV11-2,CASSLESDTQYF,TGTGCCAGCAGCTTAGAGTCAGATACGCAGTATTTT
TRBJ2-6,TRBD1,few,TRBV4-2,CASSQDTSTGGNSGANVLTF,TGTGCCAGCAGCCAAGATACGTCGACAGGGGGTAACTCTGGGGCCAACGTCCTGACTTTC
TRBJ2-7,TRBD1,many,TRBV5-1,CASRDDRGLSYEQYF,TGCGCCAGCAGGGACGACAGGGGGCTTTCCTACGAGCAGTACTTC
TRBJ2-3,TRBD2,many,TRBV24-1,CATSDPPGLGTQYF,TGTGCCACCAGTGATCCTCCGGGACTAGGGACGCAGTATTTT
TRBJ1-5,TRBD1,many,TRBV20-1,CSASTVLGGETQPQHF,TGCAGTGCTAGCACGGTTCTAGGGGGCGAGACCCAGCCCCAGCATTTT
TRBJ2-5,TRBD2,many,TRBV6-5,CASSSGVGGQETQYF,TGTGCCAGCAGTTCAGGTGTCGGGGGGCAAGAGACCCAGTACTTC
TRBJ2-7,NA,many,TRBV12-3/TRBV12-4,CASTLGGSGYEQYF,TGTGCCAGCACCCTAGGGGGTAGCGGCTACGAGCAGTACTTC
TRBJ2-1,NA,few,TRBV10-3,CAINQGRGSGVGDEQFF,TGTGCCATCAACCAGGGGCGCGGGAGCGGGGTCGGAGATGAGCAGTTCTTC
TRBJ1-6,NA,many,TRBV10-3,CAIWEGTPGSPLHF,TGTGCCATCTGGGAAGGGACACCGGGGTCACCCCTCCACTTT
TRBJ2-5,NA,few,TRBV7-2,CASSLVSGLQETQYF,TGTGCCAGCAGCTTAGTATCCGGTTTACAAGAGACCCAGTACTTC
TRBJ1-5,NA,NA,TRBV7-2,CASSTGGMSNQPQHF,TGTGCCAGCAGCACCGGGGGGATGAGCAATCAGCCCCAGCATTTT
TRBJ2-4,NA,many,TRBV28,CASSGAFIQYF,TGTGCCAGCAGTGGCGCGTTCATTCAGTACTTC
TRBJ2-1,TRBD1,many,TRBV3-1,CASSSRWDRGQYEQFF,TGTGCCAGCAGCTCCAGGTGGGACAGGGGGCAATACGAGCAGTTCTTC